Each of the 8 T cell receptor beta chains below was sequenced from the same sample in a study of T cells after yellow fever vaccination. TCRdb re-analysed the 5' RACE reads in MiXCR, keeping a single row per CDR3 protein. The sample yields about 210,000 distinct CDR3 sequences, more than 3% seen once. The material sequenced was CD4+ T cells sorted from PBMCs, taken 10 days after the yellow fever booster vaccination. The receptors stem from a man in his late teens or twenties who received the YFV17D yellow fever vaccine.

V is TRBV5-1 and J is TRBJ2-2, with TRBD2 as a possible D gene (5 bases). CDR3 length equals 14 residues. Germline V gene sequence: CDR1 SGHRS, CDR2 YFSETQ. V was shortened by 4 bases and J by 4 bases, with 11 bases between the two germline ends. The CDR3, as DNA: TGCGCCAGCAGCCCTACGGCGGGCACCGGGGAGCTGTTTTTT. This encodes CASSPTAGTGELFF.

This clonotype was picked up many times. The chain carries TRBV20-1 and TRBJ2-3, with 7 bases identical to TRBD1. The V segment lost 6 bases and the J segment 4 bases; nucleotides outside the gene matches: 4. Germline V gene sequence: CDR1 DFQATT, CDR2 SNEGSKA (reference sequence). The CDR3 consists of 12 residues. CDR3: CSAPTGSDTQYF. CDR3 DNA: TGCAGTGCACCGACAGGGTCAGATACGCAGTATTTT.

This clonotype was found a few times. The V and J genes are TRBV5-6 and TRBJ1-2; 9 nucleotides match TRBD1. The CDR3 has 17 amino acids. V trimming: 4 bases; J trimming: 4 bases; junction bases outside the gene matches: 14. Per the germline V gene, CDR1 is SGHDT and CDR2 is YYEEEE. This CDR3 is CASSQGPGQGRPYGYTF. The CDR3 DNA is TGTGCCAGCAGCCAGGGGCCGGGACAGGGCAGGCCCTATGGCTACACCTTC.

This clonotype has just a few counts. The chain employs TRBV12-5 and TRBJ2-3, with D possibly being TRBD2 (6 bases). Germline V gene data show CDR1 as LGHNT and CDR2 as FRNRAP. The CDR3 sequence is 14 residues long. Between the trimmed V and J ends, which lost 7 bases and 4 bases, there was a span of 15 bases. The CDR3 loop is CASARDFRADTQYF. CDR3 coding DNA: TGTGCTAGTGCCCGGGACTTTCGTGCAGATACGCAGTATTTT.

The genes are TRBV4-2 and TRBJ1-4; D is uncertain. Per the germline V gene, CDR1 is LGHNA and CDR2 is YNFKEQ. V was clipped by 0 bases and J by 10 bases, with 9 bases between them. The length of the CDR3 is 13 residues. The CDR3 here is CASSQDRTVKLFF. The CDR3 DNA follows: TGTGCCAGCAGCCAAGATCGGACCGTAAAACTGTTTTTT.

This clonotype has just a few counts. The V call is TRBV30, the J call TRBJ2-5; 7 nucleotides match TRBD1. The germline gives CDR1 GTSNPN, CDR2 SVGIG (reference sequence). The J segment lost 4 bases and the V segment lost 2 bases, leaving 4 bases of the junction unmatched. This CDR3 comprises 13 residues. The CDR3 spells CAWSLQGLETQYF. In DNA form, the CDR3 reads TGTGCCTGGAGTTTACAGGGGCTAGAGACCCAGTACTTC.

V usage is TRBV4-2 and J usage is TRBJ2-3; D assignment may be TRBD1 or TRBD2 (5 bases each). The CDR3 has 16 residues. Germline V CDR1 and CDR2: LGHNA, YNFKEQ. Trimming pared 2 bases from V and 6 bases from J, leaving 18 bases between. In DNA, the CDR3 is TGTGCCAGCAGCCAATGGGCCGGGGCCGACTTGGATACGCAGTATTTT. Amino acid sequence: CASSQWAGADLDTQYF.

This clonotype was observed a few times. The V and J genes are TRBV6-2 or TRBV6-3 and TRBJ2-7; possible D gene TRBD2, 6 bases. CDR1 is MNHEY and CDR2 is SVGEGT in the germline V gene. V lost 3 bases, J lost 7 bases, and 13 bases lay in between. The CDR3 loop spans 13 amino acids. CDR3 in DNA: TGTGCCAGCAGTTATAGGAGGGGCGCGGAGCAGTACGTC. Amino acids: CASSYRRGAEQYV.